The rows below give T cell receptor beta chains drawn from one sample of a study of blood T cells in healthy people across ages. One entry per CDR3 protein results from TCRdb running MiXCR on the 5' RACE reads. This table holds about 1.4 million distinct CDR3 sequences, 55% to 75% found once. Sequencing was done on a sample of blood. Receptor source: a man between 18 and 29 years old in good health. CDR3s include the opening cysteine and the closing phenylalanine or tryptophan. The D gene is left open where the match is weak. Clone size is given for some rows only: seen once, a few or many times, or a class if the clone is expanded.

v_gene: TRBV6-5; j_gene: TRBJ1-2; abundance: .; d_gene: .; CDR3nt: TGTGCCAGCAGTTACGACGGACGCTATGGCTACACCTTC; CDR3aa: CASSYDGRYGYTF
v_gene: TRBV12-5; j_gene: TRBJ2-5; abundance: .; d_gene: TRBD1; CDR3nt: TGTGCTAGTGGTTTGGCGGAGACAGGGGCGTACCAAGAGACCCAGTACTTC; CDR3aa: CASGLAETGAYQETQYF
v_gene: TRBV20-1; j_gene: TRBJ2-7; abundance: .; d_gene: TRBD1; CDR3nt: TGCAGTGCTTATCTCCGGGACAGTAAAGGGCAGTACTTC; CDR3aa: CSAYLRDSKGQYF
v_gene: TRBV14; j_gene: TRBJ2-1; abundance: .; d_gene: .; CDR3nt: TGTGCCAGCAGCCAAGAATTTAACGGGAATGAGCAGTTCTTC; CDR3aa: CASSQEFNGNEQFF
v_gene: TRBV2; j_gene: TRBJ2-7; abundance: few; d_gene: TRBD2; CDR3nt: TGTGCCAGCAGGCCGGGACTAGCGGAACGTAGGGCGGGGGTGCAGTACTTC; CDR3aa: CASRPGLAERRAGVQYF
v_gene: TRBV20-1; j_gene: TRBJ2-1; abundance: .; d_gene: TRBD2; CDR3nt: TGCAGTGCTAGAGTTGTAGGACTAGCCTCCTACAATGAGCAGTTCTTC; CDR3aa: CSARVVGLASYNEQFF
v_gene: TRBV4-3; j_gene: TRBJ1-6; abundance: .; d_gene: .; CDR3nt: TGCGCCAGCAGCCAAGAAGGAGGAACGTGGAATTCACCCTTCCACTTT; CDR3aa: CASSQEGGTWNSPFHF
v_gene: TRBV6-1; j_gene: TRBJ2-3; abundance: .; d_gene: TRBD1; CDR3nt: TGTGCCAGCAGTGAAAAAGGCGGGACAGGGTACTTATTCACAGATACGCAGTATTTT; CDR3aa: CASSEKGGTGYLFTDTQYF
v_gene: TRBV7-2; j_gene: TRBJ1-4; abundance: .; d_gene: .; CDR3nt: TGTGCCAGCGGGCGCGACAGTCGGTTCGAAAAACTGTTTTTT; CDR3aa: CASGRDSRFEKLFF
v_gene: TRBV15; j_gene: TRBJ1-1; abundance: .; d_gene: .; CDR3nt: TGTGCCACCAGCAGAACAGGGTGGGACACTGAAGCTTTCTTT; CDR3aa: CATSRTGWDTEAFF
v_gene: TRBV20-1; j_gene: TRBJ2-2; abundance: .; d_gene: TRBD1; CDR3nt: TGCAGTGCTAGAGAGGAACAGGGGGGAAGGGAGCTGTTTTTT; CDR3aa: CSAREEQGGRELFF
v_gene: TRBV4-3; j_gene: TRBJ2-1; abundance: .; d_gene: .; CDR3nt: TGCGCCACGCTTGAGAGGTCGATCCCGGACAATGAGCAGTTCTTC; CDR3aa: CATLERSIPDNEQFF
v_gene: TRBV14; j_gene: TRBJ2-7; abundance: .; d_gene: .; CDR3nt: TGTGCCAGCAGCCCTCTGACACATTACGAGCAGTACTTC; CDR3aa: CASSPLTHYEQYF
v_gene: TRBV12-3/TRBV12-4; j_gene: TRBJ1-1; abundance: .; d_gene: .; CDR3nt: TGTGCCAGCAGTTTAGGAGGGGCCGGTGAAGCTTTCTTT; CDR3aa: CASSLGGAGEAFF